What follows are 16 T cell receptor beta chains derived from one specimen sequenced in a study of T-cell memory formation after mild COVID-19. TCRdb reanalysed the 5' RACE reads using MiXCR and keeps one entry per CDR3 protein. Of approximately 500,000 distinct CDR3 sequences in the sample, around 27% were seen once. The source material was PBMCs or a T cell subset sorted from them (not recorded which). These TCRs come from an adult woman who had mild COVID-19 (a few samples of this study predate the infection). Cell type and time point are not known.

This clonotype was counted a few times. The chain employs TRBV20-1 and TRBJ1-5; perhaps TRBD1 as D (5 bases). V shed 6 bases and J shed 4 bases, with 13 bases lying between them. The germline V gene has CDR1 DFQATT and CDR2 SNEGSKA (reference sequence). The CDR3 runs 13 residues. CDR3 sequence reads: CSARGPENQPQHF. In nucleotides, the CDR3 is TGCAGTGCAAGGGGTCCCGAAAATCAGCCCCAGCATTTT.

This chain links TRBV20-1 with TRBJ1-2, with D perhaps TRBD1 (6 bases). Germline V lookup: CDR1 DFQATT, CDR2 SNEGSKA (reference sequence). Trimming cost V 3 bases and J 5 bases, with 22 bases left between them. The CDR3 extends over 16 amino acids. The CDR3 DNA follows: TGCAGTGCTAGTGACGGGGGCTCTAGGCTGGCATATGGCTACACCTTC. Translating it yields CSASDGGSRLAYGYTF.

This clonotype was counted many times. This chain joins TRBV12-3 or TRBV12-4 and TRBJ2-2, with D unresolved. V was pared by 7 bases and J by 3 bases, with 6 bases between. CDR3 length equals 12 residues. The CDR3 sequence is CASKIHTGELFF. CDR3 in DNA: TGTGCCAGCAAGATCCACACCGGGGAGCTGTTTTTT.

In nucleotides, the CDR3 is TGTGCCAGCAGCCCCTCCCGAGGAACCCAGCATTTT. This gives the protein CASSPSRGTQHF. The rearrangement joins TRBV12-3 or TRBV12-4 to TRBJ1-5; no definite D call. Trimming took 6 bases from V and 11 from J, leaving 14 bases between them. CDR3 length: 12 amino acids.

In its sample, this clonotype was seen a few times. The CDR3 sequence is CASSDTSGRARTGELFF. CDR3 nucleotides: TGTGCCAGCAGTGATACCAGCGGGAGGGCCAGGACCGGGGAGCTGTTTTTT. This chain joins TRBV25-1 and TRBJ2-2, with 10 bases matching TRBD2. Germline values: CDR1 MGHDK, CDR2 SYGVNS. V dropped 3 bases and J dropped 5; count of bases not matched to a gene: 9. The CDR3 extends over 17 amino acids.

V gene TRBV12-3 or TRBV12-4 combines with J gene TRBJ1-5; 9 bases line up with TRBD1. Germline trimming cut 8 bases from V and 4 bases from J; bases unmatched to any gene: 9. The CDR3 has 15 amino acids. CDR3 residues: CASGRADRGNQPQHF. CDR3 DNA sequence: TGTGCCAGCGGTCGCGCCGACAGGGGGAATCAGCCCCAGCATTTT.

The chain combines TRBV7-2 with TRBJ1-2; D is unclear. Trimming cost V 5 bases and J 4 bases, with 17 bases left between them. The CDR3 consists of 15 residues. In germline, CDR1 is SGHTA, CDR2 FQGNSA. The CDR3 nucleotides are TGTGCCAGCAGCCGTTGGACGTCTGGGAGCTATGGCTACACCTTC. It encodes CASSRWTSGSYGYTF.

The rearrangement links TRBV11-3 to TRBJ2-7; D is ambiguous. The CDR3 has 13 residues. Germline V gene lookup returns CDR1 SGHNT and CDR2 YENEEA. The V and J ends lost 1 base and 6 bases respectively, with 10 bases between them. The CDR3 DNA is TGTGCCAGCAGCTTAGGCGTTTCGACCGAGCAGTACTTC. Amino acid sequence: CASSLGVSTEQYF.

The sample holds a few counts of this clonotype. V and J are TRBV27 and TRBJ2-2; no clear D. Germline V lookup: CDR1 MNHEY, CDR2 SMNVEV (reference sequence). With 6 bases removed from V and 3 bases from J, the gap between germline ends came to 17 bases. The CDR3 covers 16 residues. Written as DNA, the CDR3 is TGTGCCAGCAGCTCCAACTTTAGGCCGGACACCGGGGAGCTGTTTTTT. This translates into CASSSNFRPDTGELFF.

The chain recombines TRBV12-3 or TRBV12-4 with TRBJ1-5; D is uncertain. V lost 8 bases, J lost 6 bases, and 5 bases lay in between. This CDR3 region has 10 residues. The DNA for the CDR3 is TGTGCCAGCGGCGGTCAGCCCCAGCATTTT. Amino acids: CASGGQPQHF.

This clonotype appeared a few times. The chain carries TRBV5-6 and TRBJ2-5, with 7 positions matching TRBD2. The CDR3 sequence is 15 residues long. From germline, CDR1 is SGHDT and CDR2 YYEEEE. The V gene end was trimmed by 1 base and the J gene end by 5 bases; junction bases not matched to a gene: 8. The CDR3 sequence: CASSLWLAAVETQYF. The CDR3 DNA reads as TGTGCCAGCAGCTTGTGGCTAGCGGCCGTGGAGACCCAGTACTTC.

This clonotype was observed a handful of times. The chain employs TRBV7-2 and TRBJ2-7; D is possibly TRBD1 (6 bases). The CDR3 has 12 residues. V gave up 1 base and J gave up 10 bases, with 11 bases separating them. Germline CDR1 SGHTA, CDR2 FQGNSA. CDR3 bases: TGTGCCAGCAGCTTAGGGACAGTTTCCCAGTACTTC. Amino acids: CASSLGTVSQYF. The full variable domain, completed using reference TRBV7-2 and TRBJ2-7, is GAGVSQSPSNKVTEKGKDVELRCDPISGHTALYWYRQSLGQGLEFLIYFQGNSAPDKSGLPSDRFSAERTGGSVSTLTIQRTQQEDSAVYLCASSLGTVSQYFGPGTRLTVT.

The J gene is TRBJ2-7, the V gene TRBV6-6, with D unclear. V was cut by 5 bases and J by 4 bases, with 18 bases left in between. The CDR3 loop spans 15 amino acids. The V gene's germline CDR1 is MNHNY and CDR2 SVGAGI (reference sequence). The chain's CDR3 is CASSESVVIRYEQYF. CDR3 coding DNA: TGTGCCAGCAGTGAATCGGTAGTGATACGTTACGAGCAGTACTTC.

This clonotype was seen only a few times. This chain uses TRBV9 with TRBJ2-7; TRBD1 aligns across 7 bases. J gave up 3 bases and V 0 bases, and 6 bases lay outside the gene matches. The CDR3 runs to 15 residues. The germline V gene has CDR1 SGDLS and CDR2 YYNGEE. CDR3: CASSVDETGYYEQYF. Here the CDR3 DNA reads TGTGCCAGCAGCGTAGACGAGACAGGGTACTACGAGCAGTACTTC.

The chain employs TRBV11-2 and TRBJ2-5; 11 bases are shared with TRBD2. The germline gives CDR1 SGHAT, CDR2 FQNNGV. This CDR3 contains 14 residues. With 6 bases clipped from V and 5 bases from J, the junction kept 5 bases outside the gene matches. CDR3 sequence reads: CASSDVAGGETQYF. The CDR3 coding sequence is TGTGCCAGCAGTGATGTAGCGGGAGGGGAGACCCAGTACTTC.

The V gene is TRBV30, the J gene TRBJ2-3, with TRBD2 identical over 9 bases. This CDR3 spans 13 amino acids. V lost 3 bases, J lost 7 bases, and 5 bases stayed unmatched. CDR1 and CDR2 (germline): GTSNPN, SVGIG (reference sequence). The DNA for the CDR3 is TGTGCCTGGAGGCTAGCGGGACTCCATACGCAGTATTTT. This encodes CAWRLAGLHTQYF.